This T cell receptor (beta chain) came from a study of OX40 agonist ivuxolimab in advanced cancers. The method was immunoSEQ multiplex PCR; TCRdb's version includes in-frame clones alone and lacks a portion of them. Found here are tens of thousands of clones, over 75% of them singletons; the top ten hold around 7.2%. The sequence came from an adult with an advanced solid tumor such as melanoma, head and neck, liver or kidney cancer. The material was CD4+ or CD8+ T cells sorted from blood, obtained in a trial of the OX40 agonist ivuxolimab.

The CDR3 is CASSLVGGFDYGYTF. DNA for the CDR3: TGCGCCAGCAGCTTGGTAGGGGGGTTCGACTATGGCTACACCTTC. The V and J genes are TRBV5-1 and TRBJ1-2; a possible D gene is TRBD1 (6 bases). Trimming left V 0 bases short and J 3 bases short, with 12 bases between. This CDR3 region has 15 residues. Germline V gives CDR1 SGHRS, CDR2 YFSETQ.